This T cell receptor beta chain stems from a study of identical twins. In its sample, this clonotype was seen many times. Its antigen is unknown. TCRdb reprocessed the 5' RACE reads via MiXCR and lists one record per CDR3 protein. The table shows roughly 490,000 distinct CDR3 sequences, with around an eighth occurring only once. Study-level findings and limits: Beta out-of-frame sequences displayed a weaker excess of sharing between twins.

Germline V gene data show CDR1 as DFQATT and CDR2 as SNEGSKA (reference sequence). This CDR3 is built from 16 residues. V lost 1 base and J lost 6; bases outside the gene matches: 9. Separately, the same data were catalogued under a study of yellow fever vaccine responses in identical twins.

The TCR sequence derives from a woman aged 18-30 years in good health. V and J are TRBV20-1 and TRBJ2-3; 11 bases agree with TRBD2. The sample taken for sequencing was CD4+ T cells sorted from blood. CDR3 amino acids: CSARGPLAGGLDTQYF. Written as DNA, the CDR3 is TGCAGTGCTAGAGGTCCGCTAGCGGGAGGACTCGATACGCAGTATTTT.